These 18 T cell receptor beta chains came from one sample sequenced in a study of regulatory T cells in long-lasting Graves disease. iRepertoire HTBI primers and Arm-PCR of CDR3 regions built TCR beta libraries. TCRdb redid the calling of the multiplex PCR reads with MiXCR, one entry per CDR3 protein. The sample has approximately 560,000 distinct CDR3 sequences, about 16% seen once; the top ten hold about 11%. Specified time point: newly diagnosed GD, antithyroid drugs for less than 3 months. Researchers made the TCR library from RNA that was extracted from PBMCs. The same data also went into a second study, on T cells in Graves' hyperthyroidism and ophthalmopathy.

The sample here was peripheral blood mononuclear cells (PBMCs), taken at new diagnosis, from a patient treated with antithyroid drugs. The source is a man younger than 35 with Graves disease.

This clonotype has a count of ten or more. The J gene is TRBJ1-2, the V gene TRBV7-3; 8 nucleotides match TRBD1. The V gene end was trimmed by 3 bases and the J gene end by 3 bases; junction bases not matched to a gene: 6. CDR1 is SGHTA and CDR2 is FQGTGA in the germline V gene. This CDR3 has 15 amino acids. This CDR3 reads CASSLPDRAYYGYTF. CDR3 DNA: TGTGCCAGCAGCTTGCCGGACAGGGCTTACTATGGCTACACCTTC.

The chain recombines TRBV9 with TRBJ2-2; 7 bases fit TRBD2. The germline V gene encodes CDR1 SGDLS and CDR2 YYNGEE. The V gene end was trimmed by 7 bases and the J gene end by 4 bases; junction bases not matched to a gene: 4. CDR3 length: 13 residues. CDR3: CASGGLGTGELFF. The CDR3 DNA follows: TGTGCCAGCGGCGGACTAGGCACCGGGGAGCTGTTTTTT. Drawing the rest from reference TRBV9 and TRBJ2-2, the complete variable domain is DSGVTQTPKHLITATGQRVTLRCSPRSGDLSVYWYQQSLDQGLQFLIQYYNGEERAKGNILERFSAQQFPDLHSELNLSSLELGDSALYFCASGGLGTGELFFGEGSRLTVL.

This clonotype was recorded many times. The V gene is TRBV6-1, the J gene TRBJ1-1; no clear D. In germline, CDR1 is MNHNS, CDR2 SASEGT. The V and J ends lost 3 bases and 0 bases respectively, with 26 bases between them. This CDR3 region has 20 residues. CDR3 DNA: TGTGCCAGCAGTGATTTAGAGGTCACATCGGAAAACTGGATGAACACTGAAGCTTTCTTT. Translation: CASSDLEVTSENWMNTEAFF.

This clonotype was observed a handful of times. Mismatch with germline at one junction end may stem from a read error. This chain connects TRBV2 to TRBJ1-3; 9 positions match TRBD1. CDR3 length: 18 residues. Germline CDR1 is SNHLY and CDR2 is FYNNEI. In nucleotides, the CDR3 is TGTACCAGCAGTGAACGCACTAGTGGGACAGGGTCTGGAAACACCATATATTTT. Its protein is CTSSERTSGTGSGNTIYF.

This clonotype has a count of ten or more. CDR3 protein: CSARPGPGDNEQFF. The CDR3 region has the DNA TGCAGTGCTAGACCGGGGCCGGGGGACAATGAGCAGTTCTTC. The gene calls are TRBV20-1 and TRBJ2-1; tentative D call: TRBD2 (6 bases). The V gene lost 2 bases and the J gene lost 5 bases, with 13 bases spanning the gap. CDR3 length: 14 residues. Germline assignment: CDR1 DFQATT and CDR2 SNEGSKA (reference sequence).

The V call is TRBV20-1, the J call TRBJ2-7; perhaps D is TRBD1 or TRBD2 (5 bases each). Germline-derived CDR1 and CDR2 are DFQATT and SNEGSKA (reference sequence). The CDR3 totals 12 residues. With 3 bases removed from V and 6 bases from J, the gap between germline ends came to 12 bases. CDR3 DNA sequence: TGCAGTGCTAGTGATATGGGGGTCGAGCAGTACTTC. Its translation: CSASDMGVEQYF.

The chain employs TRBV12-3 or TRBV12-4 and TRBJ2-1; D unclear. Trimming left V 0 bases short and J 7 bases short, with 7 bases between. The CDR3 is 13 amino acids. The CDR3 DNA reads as TGTGCCAGCAGTTTAGCTTTTAGTAATGAGCAGTTCTTC. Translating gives CASSLAFSNEQFF.

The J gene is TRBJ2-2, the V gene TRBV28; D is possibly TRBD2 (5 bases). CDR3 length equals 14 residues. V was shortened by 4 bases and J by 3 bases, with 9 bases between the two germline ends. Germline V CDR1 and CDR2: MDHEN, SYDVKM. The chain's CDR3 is CASSSRGHTGELFF. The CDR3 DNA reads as TGTGCCAGCAGTTCTCGAGGGCACACCGGGGAGCTGTTTTTT.

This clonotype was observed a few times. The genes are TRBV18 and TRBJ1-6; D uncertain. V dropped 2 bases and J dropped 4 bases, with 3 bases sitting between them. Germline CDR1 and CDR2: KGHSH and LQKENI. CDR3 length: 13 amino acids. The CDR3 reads CASSPDYNSPLHF. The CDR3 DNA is TGTGCCAGCTCACCAGATTATAATTCACCCCTCCACTTT.

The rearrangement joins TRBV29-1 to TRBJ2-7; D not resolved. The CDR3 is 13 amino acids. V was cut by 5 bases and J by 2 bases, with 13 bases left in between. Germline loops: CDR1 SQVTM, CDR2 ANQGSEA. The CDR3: CSVSETETYEQYF. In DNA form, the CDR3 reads TGCAGCGTTTCTGAGACGGAAACCTACGAGCAGTACTTC.

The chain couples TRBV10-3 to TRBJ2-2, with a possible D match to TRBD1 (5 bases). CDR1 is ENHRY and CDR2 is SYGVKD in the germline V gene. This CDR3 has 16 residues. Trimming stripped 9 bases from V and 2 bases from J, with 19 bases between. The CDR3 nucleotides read TGTGCCATTCCGGCACGGCAGGGTTCCAACACCGGGGAGCTGTTTTTT. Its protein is CAIPARQGSNTGELFF.

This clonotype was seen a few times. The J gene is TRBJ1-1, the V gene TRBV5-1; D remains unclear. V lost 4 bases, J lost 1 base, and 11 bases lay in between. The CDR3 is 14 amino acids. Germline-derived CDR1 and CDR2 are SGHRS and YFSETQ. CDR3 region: CASSPYAGNTEAFF. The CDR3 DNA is TGCGCCAGCAGCCCGTACGCGGGGAACACTGAAGCTTTCTTT.

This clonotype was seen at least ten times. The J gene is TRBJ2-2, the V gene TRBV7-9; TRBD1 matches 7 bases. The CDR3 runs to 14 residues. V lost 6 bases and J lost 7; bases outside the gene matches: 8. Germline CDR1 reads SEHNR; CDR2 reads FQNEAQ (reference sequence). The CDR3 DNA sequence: TGTGCCAGCAGACCTACAGGGGACAGCGGGGAGCTGTTTTTT. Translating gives CASRPTGDSGELFF.

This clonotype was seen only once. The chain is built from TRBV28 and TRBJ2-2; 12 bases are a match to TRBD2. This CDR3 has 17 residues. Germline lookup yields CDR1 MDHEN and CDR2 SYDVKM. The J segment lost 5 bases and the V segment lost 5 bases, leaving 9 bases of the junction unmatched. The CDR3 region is CASSTAAGTSGTGELFF. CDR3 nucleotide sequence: TGTGCCAGCAGTACCGCCGCCGGGACTAGCGGGACCGGGGAGCTGTTTTTT.

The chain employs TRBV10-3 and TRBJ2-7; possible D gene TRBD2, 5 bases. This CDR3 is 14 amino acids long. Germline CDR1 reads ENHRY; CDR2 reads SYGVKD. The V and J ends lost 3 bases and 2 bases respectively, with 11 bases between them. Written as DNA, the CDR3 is TGTGCCATCAGTGAAGGGAGTTCCACCTACGAGCAGTACTTC. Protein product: CAISEGSSTYEQYF.

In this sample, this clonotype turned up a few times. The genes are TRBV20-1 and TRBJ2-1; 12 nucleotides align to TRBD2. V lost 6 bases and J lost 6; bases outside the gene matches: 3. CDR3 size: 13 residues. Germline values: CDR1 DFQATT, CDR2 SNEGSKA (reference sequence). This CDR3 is CSAPTSGGNEQFF. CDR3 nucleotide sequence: TGCAGTGCGCCGACTAGCGGGGGCAATGAGCAGTTCTTC.

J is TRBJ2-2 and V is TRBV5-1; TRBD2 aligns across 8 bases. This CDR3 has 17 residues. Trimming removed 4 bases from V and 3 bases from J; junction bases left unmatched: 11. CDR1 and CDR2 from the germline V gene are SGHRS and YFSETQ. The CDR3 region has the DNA TGCGCCAGCAGCCCCAGCTTACGACTAGCGTACACCGGGGAGCTGTTTTTT. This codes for CASSPSLRLAYTGELFF. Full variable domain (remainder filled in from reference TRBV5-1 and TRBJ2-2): KAGVTQTPRYLIKTRGQQVTLSCSPISGHRSVSWYQQTPGQGLQFLFEYFSETQRNKGNFPGRFSGRQFSNSRSEMNVSTLELGDSALYLCASSPSLRLAYTGELFFGEGSRLTVL.

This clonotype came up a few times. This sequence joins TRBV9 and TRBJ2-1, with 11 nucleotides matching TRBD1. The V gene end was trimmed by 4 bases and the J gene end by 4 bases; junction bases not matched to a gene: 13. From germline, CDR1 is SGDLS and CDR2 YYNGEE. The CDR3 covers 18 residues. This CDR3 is CASSLRTGGAGLYNEQFF. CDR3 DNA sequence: TGTGCCAGCAGCCTCAGGACAGGGGGCGCGGGATTGTACAATGAGCAGTTCTTC.